This T cell receptor (beta chain) was documented in a study of blood T cell repertoires in COVID-19 (dated by TCRdb to 2020 to 2021). About the study as a whole: Collaborator samples came from the United States, Italy and Spain and covered acute and convalescent phases of COVID-19. The material from the prospective study consisted of cDNA or gDNA derived from T cells, B-cell-depleted T cells, or PBMCs. Deeply sampled blood TCRbeta repertoires from subjects exposed to, actively infected with, or recovered from COVID-19 were included in the dataset. The repertoires were released in a freely available public database meant as a resource for research on the immune response to SARS-CoV-2. Samples came from the ongoing ImmuneRACE study (first 160 participants) plus 1,254 subjects from 6 global collaborators. A de-identified subject ID, COVID-19 status, age in years and sex were almost always included in the sample metadata. Where HLA class I and class II types were available, the types were taken from metadata supplied by the sample provider, not from assay-based typing. The paper's findings and limits, for the study overall: Clinical and demographic metadata were provided uncurated, with the amount varying by source and participant.

TCRbeta CDR3 regions were amplified from genomic DNA using the immunoSEQ Assay, a bias-controlled multiplex PCR. The authors' pipeline ran thus. Nucleated cell counts per sample were estimated from amplification of reference gene primers within the assay. To quantify the absolute abundance of each unique TCRbeta CDR3 rearrangement, sequence reads were collapsed and filtered. For each sample, productive Simpson clonality was calculated by taking the square root of Simpson's diversity index across productive rearrangements. TCRdb holds this immuneACCESS table with in-frame rearrangements only. Some clones are missing; in checked studies, unresolved V genes explain under half, and the rest has no known cause. The V and J calls and clone size were taken over from that table, and D and trimming were inferred from the DNA. This sample is represented by some 400,000 clones; approximately 90% of them were singletons. The ten largest clones capture 0.95% to 1.2% of the sample.

Participants in the prospective study were enrolled through a virtual design, were aged roughly 18 to 100 years, and lived in under 25 United States geographic areas. Cohort assignment in the prospective study relied on participant-reported clinical history from a screening survey and a study questionnaire. ImmuneRACE Cohort 3 recovered participants were defined by two consecutive negative NP/OP PCR tests, healthcare professional clearance, or symptom resolution. Each participant in the prospective study had whole blood, serum and a nasopharyngeal or oropharyngeal swab collected by mobile phlebotomists. Additional blood draws and questionnaires over a 2-month period could optionally be provided by prospective study participants. Blood samples from the prospective study were shipped frozen or at room temperature prior to DNA extraction. Counted from cysteine to phenylalanine, this CDR3 has 16 amino acids. Here the CDR3 DNA is all that survives: 48 bases in frame from base 1. The germline V gene (reference sequence) supplies CDR1 MNHEY and CDR2 SMNVEV. V is cut back by 6 bases and J by 2 bases, with 12 bases in the junction unmatched.

On this clone itself: It has no known antigen specificity. Base qualities are not at hand, and no much larger clone is one base apart.

The TCR comes from a man aged 25-45 years who had recovered from COVID-19. Recombination linked TRBV27 to TRBJ2-7; TRBD2 matches 8 bases in the middle. Input material: PBMCs or T cells enriched from blood (not recorded which). The nucleotide sequence is TGTGCCAGCAGGGGAGTGGTAGCGGGGAGCACCTACGAGCAGTACTTC. The translation is CASRGVVAGSTYEQYF.